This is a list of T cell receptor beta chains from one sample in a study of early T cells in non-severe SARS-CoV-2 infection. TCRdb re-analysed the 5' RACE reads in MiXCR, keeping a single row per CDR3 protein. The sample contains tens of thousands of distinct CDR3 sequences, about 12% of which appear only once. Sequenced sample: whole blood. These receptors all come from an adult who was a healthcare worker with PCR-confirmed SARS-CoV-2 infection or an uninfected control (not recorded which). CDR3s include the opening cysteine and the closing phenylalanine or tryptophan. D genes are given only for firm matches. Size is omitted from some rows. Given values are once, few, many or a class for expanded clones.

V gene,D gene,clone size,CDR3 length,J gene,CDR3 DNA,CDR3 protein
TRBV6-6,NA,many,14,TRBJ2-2,TGTGCCAGCAGTCGCAGCCCAGGGCGCGGCGAGCTGTTTTTT,CASSRSPGRGELFF
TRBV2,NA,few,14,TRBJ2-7,TGTGCCAGCAGCTTCCAGGGGAGCTCCTACGAGCAGTACTTC,CASSFQGSSYEQYF
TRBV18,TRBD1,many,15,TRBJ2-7,TGTGCCAGCTCACCCGGGACAGGGCTATCCTACGAGCAGTACTTC,CASSPGTGLSYEQYF
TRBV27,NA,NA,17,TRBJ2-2,TGTGCCAGCAGTTTATCGATTTGGGAATTCGCCGCCGGGGAGCTGTTTTTT,CASSLSIWEFAAGELFF
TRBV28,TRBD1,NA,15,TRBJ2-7,TGTGCCAGCGGATTTCTTACAGGGGCCCCCTACGAGCAGTACTTC,CASGFLTGAPYEQYF
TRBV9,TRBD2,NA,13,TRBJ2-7,TGTGCCAGCGCTGGGGGGGACTCCTACGAGCAGTACTTC,CASAGGDSYEQYF
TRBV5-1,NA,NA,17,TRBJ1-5,TGCACCAGCAGCTTGGAGGCGGGGACAAGCGCGGATCAGCCCCAGCATTTT,CTSSLEAGTSADQPQHF
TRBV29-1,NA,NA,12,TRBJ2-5,TGCAGCGTTAGGCGTCAGCGAGAGACCCAGTACTTC,CSVRRQRETQYF
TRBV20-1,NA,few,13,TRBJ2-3,TGCAGTGAGAGGAGTGTGGGCACAGATACGCAGTATTTT,CSERSVGTDTQYF
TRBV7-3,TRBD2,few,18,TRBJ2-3,TGTGCCAGCAGCCCCGGGACTAGCGGGTTTTATAGTACAGATACGCAGTATTTT,CASSPGTSGFYSTDTQYF
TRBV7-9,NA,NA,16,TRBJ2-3,TGTGCCAGCAGCTCGCGGGCGGATTTCCCCACAGATACGCAGTATTTT,CASSSRADFPTDTQYF
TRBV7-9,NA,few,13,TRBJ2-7,TGTGCCAGCAGCCCGATACTAGGGAACGAGCAGTACTTC,CASSPILGNEQYF
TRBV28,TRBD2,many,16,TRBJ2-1,TGTGCCAGCAGTTTATCCCCTAGCGGGAGTCAGAATGAGCAGTTCTTC,CASSLSPSGSQNEQFF
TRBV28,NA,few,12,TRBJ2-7,TGTGCCAGCAGTGGCGGACAGACCGAGCAGTACTTC,CASSGGQTEQYF
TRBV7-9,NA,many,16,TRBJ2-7,TGTGCCAGCAGCTTAGGATCCGGGGTCCTCTCCTACGAGCAGTACTTC,CASSLGSGVLSYEQYF
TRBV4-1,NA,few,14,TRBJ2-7,TGCGCCAGCAGCCAAGCAGAGATCTCCTACGAGCAGTACTTC,CASSQAEISYEQYF
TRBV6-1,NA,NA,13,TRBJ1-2,TGTGCCAGCAGTGAACAGCAGGAGGATGGCTACACCTTC,CASSEQQEDGYTF
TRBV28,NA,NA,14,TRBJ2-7,TGTGCCAGCAGTTTATTCAATTCCGCCTACGAGCAGTACTTC,CASSLFNSAYEQYF
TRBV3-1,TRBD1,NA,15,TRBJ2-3,TGTGCCAGCAGCCCCCGGGACAGGAACACAGATACGCAGTATTTT,CASSPRDRNTDTQYF
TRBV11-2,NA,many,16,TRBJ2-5,TGTGCCAGCAGATCTGGGCGGTCCACGCACCAAGAGACCCAGTACTTC,CASRSGRSTHQETQYF
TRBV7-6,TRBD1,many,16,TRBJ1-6,TGTGCCAGCAGCCGCGGAGCGGGACAGGGGAGTTCACCCCTCCACTTT,CASSRGAGQGSSPLHF
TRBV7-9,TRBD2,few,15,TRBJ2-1,TGTGCCAGCCGCTCCCCCGCTAGCGGGGTCAATGAGCAGTTCTTC,CASRSPASGVNEQFF
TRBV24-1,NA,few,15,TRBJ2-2,TGTGCCACCAGTGATTTAAGGAGGAGTACCGGGGAGCTGTTTTTT,CATSDLRRSTGELFF
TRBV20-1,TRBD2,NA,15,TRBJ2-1,TGCAGTGCAAGACCTCAAGGCGGACTAGCGGGAGGGCAATTCTTC,CSARPQGGLAGGQFF
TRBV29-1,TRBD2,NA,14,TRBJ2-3,TGCAGCGTGCCCCCGCGGGAGGCTTCAGATACGCAGTATTTT,CSVPPREASDTQYF
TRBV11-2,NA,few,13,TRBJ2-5,TGTGCCAGCAGCTTAGCTCCGGGCCCCGCCGGGGGATTC,CASSLAPGPAGGF
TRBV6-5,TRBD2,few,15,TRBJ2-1,TGTGCCAGCAGTTTCCTAAGCGGGAGAGGAAATGAGCAGTTCTTC,CASSFLSGRGNEQFF
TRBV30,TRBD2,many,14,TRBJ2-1,TGTGCCTGGAGGACTAGCGGGAGTTTAACTGAGCAGTTCTTC,CAWRTSGSLTEQFF
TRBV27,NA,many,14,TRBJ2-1,TGTGCCAGCAGTCCCGGGGCGGCCTACAATGAGCAGTTCTTC,CASSPGAAYNEQFF
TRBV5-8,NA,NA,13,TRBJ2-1,TGTGCCAGCAGATGGGGACTTTACAATGAGCAGTTCTTC,CASRWGLYNEQFF
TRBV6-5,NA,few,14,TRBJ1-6,TGTGCCAGCAGTTACTCTGGGGGAAATTCACCCCTCCACTTT,CASSYSGGNSPLHF
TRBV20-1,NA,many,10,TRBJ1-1,TGCAGTGCTAGTCCGACTACGGCTTTCTTT,CSASPTTAFF
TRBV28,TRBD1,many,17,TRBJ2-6,TGTGCCACCACCGGGGACAGCTATTCCTCTGGGGCCAACGTCCTGACTTTC,CATTGDSYSSGANVLTF
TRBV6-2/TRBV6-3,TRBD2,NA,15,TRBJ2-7,TGTGCCAGCAGTTACTCGACACTAGCGGGAAGCGAGCAGTACTTC,CASSYSTLAGSEQYF
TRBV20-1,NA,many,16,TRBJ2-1,TGCAGTGCTAGAGATCCAGTCACGGGCTCCTACAATGAGCAGTTCTTC,CSARDPVTGSYNEQFF
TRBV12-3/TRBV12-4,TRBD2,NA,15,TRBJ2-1,TGTGCCAGCAGTTTACTAGCGGGAGGGCCGACTGAGCAGTTCTTC,CASSLLAGGPTEQFF
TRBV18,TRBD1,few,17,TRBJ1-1,TGTGCCAGCTCACCACGGGGACAGGCGGTAATGAACACTGAAGCTTTCTTT,CASSPRGQAVMNTEAFF
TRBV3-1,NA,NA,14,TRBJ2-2,TGTGCCAGCAGCCAGGGGACGAGATCCGGGGAGCTGTTTTTT,CASSQGTRSGELFF
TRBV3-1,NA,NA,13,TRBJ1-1,TGTGCCAGCAGCCAAGGTCACAGATATGAAGCTTTCTTT,CASSQGHRYEAFF
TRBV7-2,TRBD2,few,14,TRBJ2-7,TGTGCCAGCAGCCCGCGCGGGGGTGCCTACGAGCAGTACTTC,CASSPRGGAYEQYF
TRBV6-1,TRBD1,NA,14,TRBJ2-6,TGTGCCAGCACCACAGGGGCAGGGGCCAACGTCCTGACTTTC,CASTTGAGANVLTF
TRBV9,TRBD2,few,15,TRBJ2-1,TGTGCCAGCAGCCCGAGCGGGAGGGCCGGAAATGAGCAGTTCTTC,CASSPSGRAGNEQFF
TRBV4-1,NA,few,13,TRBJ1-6,TGCGCCAGCAGCCGCTTATTGGATTCACCCCTCCACTTT,CASSRLLDSPLHF
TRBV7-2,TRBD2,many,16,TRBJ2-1,TGTGCCACCCATTCCGGGACTAGCGGCACGTCGTTAGAGCAGTTCTTC,CATHSGTSGTSLEQFF
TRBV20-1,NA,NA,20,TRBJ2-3,TGCAGTGCTAGAGGGGGTACAGGGACGTTGAGTTACGACACAGTGGATACGCAGTATTTT,CSARGGTGTLSYDTVDTQYF
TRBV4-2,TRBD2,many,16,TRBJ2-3,TGTGCCAGCAGCCCGGGGGGAGCGGGAGGGGGAGATACGCAGTATTTT,CASSPGGAGGGDTQYF
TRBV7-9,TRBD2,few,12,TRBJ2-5,TGTGCCAGCAGCCGGGGAGGGGAGACCCAGTACTTC,CASSRGGETQYF
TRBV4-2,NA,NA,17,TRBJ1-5,TGTGCCAGCAGCCAAGACTTGTTACGGGAGGGTCATCAGCCCCAGCATTTT,CASSQDLLREGHQPQHF
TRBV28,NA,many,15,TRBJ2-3,TGTGCCAGCAGTATGGACGTGTTTAGCACAGATACGCAGTATTTT,CASSMDVFSTDTQYF
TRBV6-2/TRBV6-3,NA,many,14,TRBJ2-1,TGTGCCAGCAGTTCGGACACCCGGGGAAATGAGCAGTTCTTC,CASSSDTRGNEQFF
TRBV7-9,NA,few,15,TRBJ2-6,TGTGCCAGCAGCTTAGGTGGCTCTGGGGCCAACGTCCTGACTTTC,CASSLGGSGANVLTF
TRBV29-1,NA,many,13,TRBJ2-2,TGCAGCGTTAGACCGCTGAGGACCGGGGAGCTGTTTTTT,CSVRPLRTGELFF
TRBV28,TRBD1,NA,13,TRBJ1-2,TGTGCCAGCAGACCGGACAGGGATGATGGCTACACCTTC,CASRPDRDDGYTF
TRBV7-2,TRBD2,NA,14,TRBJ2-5,TGTGCCAGCAGTCGGACTAGCGGGTTGGGGACCCAGTACTTC,CASSRTSGLGTQYF
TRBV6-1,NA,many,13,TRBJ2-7,TGTGCCAGCTGTGAGAGGGCGATGGGTGAGCAGTACTTC,CASCERAMGEQYF
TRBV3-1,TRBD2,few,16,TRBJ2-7,TGTGCCAGCAGCCACGGCGTAGCGGGGGCCTCCTACGAGCAGTACTTC,CASSHGVAGASYEQYF
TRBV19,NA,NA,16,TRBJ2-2,TGTGCCAGTAGTATAGGGTGGGGCGAAGTCACCGGGGAGCTGTTTTTT,CASSIGWGEVTGELFF
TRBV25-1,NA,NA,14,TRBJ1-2,TGTGCCAGCGGGGTGGGAGGTACCAACTATGGCTACACCTTC,CASGVGGTNYGYTF
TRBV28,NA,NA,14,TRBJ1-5,TGTGCCAGCAGTCCAACACCCAGGACCCAACCCCAGCATTTT,CASSPTPRTQPQHF
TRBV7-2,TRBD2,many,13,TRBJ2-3,TGTGCCAGCAGCGGGGGGGTGTCAGATACGCAGTATTTT,CASSGGVSDTQYF